This TCR beta chain is from a study of beta chain features in type 1 diabetes. The investigators reverse transcribed all of the isolated RNA, so they sequenced expressed TCRB transcripts. The method was immunoSEQ multiplex PCR; TCRdb's version includes in-frame clones alone and lacks a portion of them. The table records 300,000 to 400,000 clones, 8% of them present only once. The trim removed 0 bases at V and 0 bases at J, leaving 9 bases unmatched. Per germline, CDR1 SGHRS and CDR2 YFSETQ. The CDR3 sequence is 18 residues long. This clone was detected only a few times. The sample comprised central memory CD4+ T cells from blood. The chain employs TRBV5-1 and TRBJ2-5, with 9 bases lining up with TRBD2. This clonotype originated in a woman younger than 35 in good health. CDR3 DNA: TGCGCCAGCAGCTTGGGGGCTAGCGGGACTGGGTACCAAGAGACCCAGTACTTC. Encoded protein: CASSLGASGTGYQETQYF. The complete variable domain, with remaining parts taken from reference TRBV5-1 and TRBJ2-5, reads KAGVTQTPRYLIKTRGQQVTLSCSPISGHRSVSWYQQTPGQGLQFLFEYFSETQRNKGNFPGRFSGRQFSNSRSEMNVSTLELGDSALYLCASSLGASGTGYQETQYFGPGTRLLVL.